This TCR beta chain was identified during a study of blood T cell repertoires in COVID-19. In the authors' workflow: Reference gene primers were amplified, and this amplification served to estimate nucleated cell counts. The assay was immunoSEQ multiplex PCR, and TCRdb's table has in-frame clones only and misses some. Clonal size and the V and J genes are those of that table, whereas D and trimming came from the DNA. The repertoire holds roughly 150,000 clones, with roughly 91% as singletons. This CDR3 has 19 amino acids. V lost 6 bases, J lost 2 bases, and 15 bases stayed unmatched. The chain joins TRBV23-1 to TRBJ2-1; TRBD2 matches 11 bases. TRBV23-1 is assigned to the ORF class and has an uncertain function. This receptor was identified in a man aged 55 to 70 with active or convalescent COVID-19. Sequences were obtained from peripheral blood. As DNA, the CDR3 is TGCGCCAGCAGATGGGCTAGCGGGAGGCCGGCTCCACCCTACAATGAGCAGTTCTTC. It yields the protein CASRWASGRPAPPYNEQFF.